Listed below are T cell receptor beta chains from one sample, sequenced in a study of graft-versus-host responses after intestinal transplantation. Antigens for these TCRs are unknown. TCRdb's copy holds only in-frame clones and misses some; the assay was immunoSEQ multiplex PCR. Of roughly 97,000 clones in the sample, roughly 91% are singletons; the top ten hold over 0.15%. The source material was unstimulated CD4+ T cells sorted from spleen or lymph node cells, sampled before transplant. The source of these receptors is a human donor who was the organ donor for an intestinal transplant. Both conserved end residues are part of each CDR3. D genes are given only for firm matches. Some rows have no size entry. The others give once, few or many, or a class for an expanded clone.

V gene	clone size	D gene	J gene	CDR3 DNA	CDR3 protein
TRBV4-3	NA	TRBD2	TRBJ2-5	TGCGCCAGCAGCCGGACCCTAGCGGGGGGTTTGGAGACCCAGTACTTC	CASSRTLAGGLETQYF
TRBV2	NA	NA	TRBJ2-7	TGTGCCAGCATTTCAGGTAACGAGCAGTACTTC	CASISGNEQYF
TRBV5-1	NA	NA	TRBJ1-2	TGCGCCAGCAGCTTTTCCCCCTCCCAGGCTGGCTACACCTTC	CASSFSPSQAGYTF
TRBV5-4	NA	NA	TRBJ1-6	TGTGCCGGACAAAAAGACCTTTATTCACCCCTCCACTTT	CAGQKDLYSPLHF
TRBV7-3	NA	TRBD1	TRBJ1-2	TGTGCCAGCAGCCCCGGGACAGGGGGGAATGGCTACACCTTC	CASSPGTGGNGYTF
TRBV11-2	NA	NA	TRBJ2-3	TGTGCCAGCAGTCCCGGGGCAGATACGCAGTATTTT	CASSPGADTQYF
TRBV5-4	few	TRBD1	TRBJ2-7	TGTGCCAGCAGCTTTGGGACAGGAGAGGCCTACGAGCAGTACTTC	CASSFGTGEAYEQYF
TRBV7-7	NA	NA	TRBJ2-2	TGTGCTAGCAGCTTAGCCCAGGGGACCGGGGAGCTGTTTTTT	CASSLAQGTGELFF
TRBV5-1	NA	TRBD2	TRBJ2-5	TGCGCCAGCAGCATTCAGCGGGGGGCTTACGCAGAGACCCAGTACTTC	CASSIQRGAYAETQYF
TRBV28	NA	NA	TRBJ2-2	TGTGCCAGCAGTTCGATCCCACATGGACTGACCACCGGGGAGCTGTTTTTT	CASSSIPHGLTTGELFF
TRBV7-3	NA	NA	TRBJ2-5	TGTGCCAGCAGCTTAGGCCTGCAAGAGACCCAGTACTTC	CASSLGLQETQYF
TRBV19	NA	TRBD1	TRBJ1-2	TGTGCCAGTAGACCCGGGACAGCGACCTATGGCTACACCTTC	CASRPGTATYGYTF
TRBV19	NA	NA	TRBJ2-1	TGTGCCAGTAGTGATGCCTTCAGGGCGTACAATGAGCAGTTCTTC	CASSDAFRAYNEQFF
TRBV30	NA	TRBD2	TRBJ2-1	TGTGCCTGGAGGGAGGAGGTGCTAGCGGGAAAACTTAACTCCTACAATGAGCAGTTCTTC	CAWREEVLAGKLNSYNEQFF
TRBV7-3	NA	TRBD2	TRBJ2-5	TGTGCCAGCAGCACTAGCGGGGGGGCTTGGGAGACCCAGTACTTC	CASSTSGGAWETQYF
TRBV9	NA	TRBD1	TRBJ2-1	TGTGCCAGCAGCGTAGGGGGACAGGGGGACCATGAGCAGTTCTTC	CASSVGGQGDHEQFF
TRBV19	NA	NA	TRBJ1-6	TGTGCCAGTAGTATATATTCAGGGCGCGGAAATTCACCCCTCCACTTT	CASSIYSGRGNSPLHF
TRBV28	NA	NA	TRBJ1-6	TGTGCCAGCAGTGCGAACCCTAATTCACCCCTCCACTTT	CASSANPNSPLHF
TRBV7-9	NA	NA	TRBJ2-7	TGTGCCAGCAGCTTAGGTGCAGGATCCTACGAGCAGTACTTC	CASSLGAGSYEQYF
TRBV7-2	NA	TRBD1	TRBJ1-1	TGTGCCAGCAGCTTTTACGGACAGGGTGGTGAAGCTTTCTTT	CASSFYGQGGEAFF
TRBV9	NA	NA	TRBJ2-5	TGTGCCAGCAGCGTAGGTTCATCGGTATCCCACAGAGAGACCCAGTACTTC	CASSVGSSVSHRETQYF
TRBV14	NA	TRBD1	TRBJ1-1	TGTGCCAGCAGCCTCAGGACAGGGGGAGCGAACACTGAAGCTTTCTTT	CASSLRTGGANTEAFF
TRBV5-1	NA	TRBD2	TRBJ2-7	TGCGCCAGCAGCAACCGGACTAGCGGGGGCGAGCAGTACTTC	CASSNRTSGGEQYF
TRBV7-2	NA	NA	TRBJ2-3	TGTGCCAGCAGCTTAAGTACTTACACAGATACGCAGTATTTT	CASSLSTYTDTQYF
TRBV5-4	NA	TRBD1	TRBJ2-7	TGTGCCAGCAGCGCCCGGGACAGGGGCATATACGAGCAGTACTTC	CASSARDRGIYEQYF
TRBV27	once	TRBD2	TRBJ2-1	TGTGCCAGCAGTCCAATAGCGGGGGGACGGGGTGAGCAGTTCTTC	CASSPIAGGRGEQFF
TRBV10-3	NA	TRBD1	TRBJ1-5	TGTGCCATCAGTGAGGGACAGGGGGGTCAGCCCCAGCATTTT	CAISEGQGGQPQHF
TRBV2	NA	TRBD1	TRBJ1-5	TGTGCCAGCAGCGAAAGGACAGGGGCGAGTGGACCCCAGCATTTT	CASSERTGASGPQHF
TRBV4-1	NA	NA	TRBJ2-7	TGCGCCAGCAGCCAAGATGGGGCAGGGAGGTACGAGCAGTACTTC	CASSQDGAGRYEQYF
TRBV4-1	NA	TRBD1	TRBJ2-7	TGCGCCAGCAGTACCGGGACAGGGCGCTACGAGCAGTACTTC	CASSTGTGRYEQYF
TRBV5-1	NA	NA	TRBJ1-1	TGCGCCAGCAGCTTGGGTAGGAACACTGAAGCTTTCTTT	CASSLGRNTEAFF
TRBV7-3	NA	TRBD2	TRBJ2-5	TGTGCCAGCAGCAGCGGGGGGGCCGAGACCCAGTACTTC	CASSSGGAETQYF
TRBV7-8	NA	NA	TRBJ1-4	TGTGCCAGCAGCCCTAGCCTCACAGTGGCAACTAATGAAAAACTGTTTTTT	CASSPSLTVATNEKLFF
TRBV27	NA	NA	TRBJ1-6	TGTGCCAGCAGTCCCTCATACAGGGCCAATTCACCCCTCCACTTT	CASSPSYRANSPLHF
TRBV11-2	NA	NA	TRBJ1-2	TGTGCCAGCAGCTTACCCAGTCAGGGCTACACCTTC	CASSLPSQGYTF
TRBV7-2	NA	TRBD2	TRBJ2-1	TGTGCCAGCAGCCATCCCCCTAGCGGGGCCTACAATGAGCAGTTCTTC	CASSHPPSGAYNEQFF
TRBV30	NA	NA	TRBJ1-1	TGTGCCTGGAGTTTCACAGGGAGGGGGGGCGCTGAAGCTTTCTTT	CAWSFTGRGGAEAFF
TRBV9	NA	NA	TRBJ2-7	TGTGCCAGCAGCGGCATACTAGGTCTCGAGCAGTACTTC	CASSGILGLEQYF
TRBV28	NA	NA	TRBJ1-5	TGTGCCAGCAGTTCCTATTATCAGCCCCAGCATTTT	CASSSYYQPQHF
TRBV25-1	once	NA	TRBJ1-5	TGTGCCAGCATATCTAATCAGCCCCAGCATTTT	CASISNQPQHF
TRBV7-9	few	TRBD1	TRBJ1-5	TGTGCCAGCAGCTTAGTGGGGACAGGGGGATTGGGTCAGCCCCAGCATTTT	CASSLVGTGGLGQPQHF
TRBV19	few	TRBD2	TRBJ2-3	TGTGCCAGTAGTATTCTGGGGGGGGGAACCACAGATACGCAGTATTTT	CASSILGGGTTDTQYF